This T cell receptor delta chain came from a study of Vγ9Vδ2 T cells in congenital toxoplasmosis (dated by TCRdb to about 2021). In the study overall: To diagnose congenital toxoplasmosis, IgG, IgM and IgA serology, Western blot and an in-house interferon-gamma release assay were used. The study compared gamma and delta chain CDR3 repertoires of sorted blood gammadelta T cells between congenitally T. gondii-infected and uninfected infants. Infant repertoires were sequenced at 2 months after birth and at 1 year of age. At 2 months, TCR sequencing included about 5 infected and about nine uninfected infants, while at 1 year the sequenced group was 3 infected and 4 uninfected infants. What the authors observed across the whole study: Germline-encoded fetal-type TRDV2 CDR3 sequences seemed to be more prevalent in infected than in uninfected approximately 2-month-old infants, with an in utero expansion footprint being suggested. Both infected and uninfected infants showed high prevalence of a public TRGV9 clonotype. The repertoire differences between infected and uninfected infants were less clear at 1 year of age than at 2 months. Two months was the earliest age with enough suitable sample material for TCR repertoire analysis, so newborn repertoires were not sequenced. Compared with uninfected infants, infected infants at 2 months appeared to have fewer N additions in their TRGV9 and TRDV2 CDR3s, and this was especially true for TRDV2-TRDJ1 sequences.

Template-switch reverse transcription with SuperScript II was used to generate cDNA, with TRGC- and TRDC-specific primers combined in a single tube. The TRGC primer was designed so that it would bind both of the constant genes TRGC1 and TRGC2. TRG and TRD amplification used the KAPA Real-Time Library Amplification Kit, with AMPure XP bead purification between steps. Illumina sequencing adapters were added by index PCR using the Nextera XT Index Kit. An Illumina MiSeq running the V2 300 kit was used to sequence the TRG and TRD amplicons, producing 150 bp paired-end reads. In the paper's pipeline: Before any further analysis, FastQC version 0.11.8 was used to assess read quality. Reads were aligned to GenBank TRG or TRD reference genes, and CDR3 sequences were built with MiXCR version 3.0.3. Default MiXCR settings were kept, except that 3 rather than 5 consecutive nucleotides were used to assemble TRDD gene segments. N additions, CDR3 length, J segment length and clonotype sharing between samples were computed with VDJtools version 1.2.1. Out-of-frame CDR3 sequences and those containing stop codons were excluded from analysis. The overlap of infant repertoires with previously published Vgamma9Vdelta2 repertoires from fetal, cord blood and adult blood was compared. After TCRdb called clones again from the public reads with CATT, rows with identical DNA were merged. The V and J calls reflect TCRdb's pipeline rather than the authors' work. The sample table holds about 1,000 delta-chain clones, of which 18% were seen once. The ten largest make up about 10% of the sample.

V is pared back by 0 bases and J by 5 bases, with 21 bases lying between the germline termini. In the germline V gene, CDR1 corresponds to GEAIGNYY and CDR2 to EKD. Counted from cysteine to phenylalanine, this CDR3 has 17 amino acids. The sequence is cut down to CDR3 DNA, 51 bases in frame from base 1. The same treatment, consisting of spiramycin and/or pyrimethamine plus sulfadiazine plus folinic acid, was given to the mothers of both infected and uninfected infants. All infants, both infected and uninfected, were delivered at term after more than 37 weeks of gestation. About 1 mL of blood was processed into PBMCs by Lymphoprep gradient centrifugation, after which the PBMCs were cryopreserved in liquid nitrogen and shipped to Belgium. After thawing, the PBMCs were labeled with Zombie NIR viability dye and stained with antibodies against CD3, TCR gammadelta, Vgamma9 and Vdelta2. A FACSAria III was used to sort CD3+ TCRgammadelta+ T cells, reaching a mean purity of about 98%. For each sample, the RNeasy Micro Kit was used to isolate RNA from about 10,000 sorted gammadelta T cells. Each infant was born to a mother who had been enrolled with a primary T. gondii infection during pregnancy. Peripheral blood samples from the infants were taken at an outpatient microbiology and virology center in Pavia, Italy.

A few counts support this clone. What this receptor recognizes is not known. No base-level quality is on record; no much larger clone is a single base apart. This TCR was recovered from a child younger than 10 born to a mother with Toxoplasma gondii infection during pregnancy, either congenitally infected or uninfected (not recorded which). The rearrangement combines TRDV2 with TRDJ1; the D gene is not confidently resolved. Sequenced sample: gamma-delta T cells from blood. The nucleotide sequence is given as TGTGCCTGTGACACCCTCACCACCCACTCCTCAGGGGATAAACTCATCTTT. It is translated as CACDTLTTHSSGDKLIF.